This TCR beta chain appears in the sequencing data of a study of blood T cell repertoires in COVID-19. V lost 5 bases and J lost 2, with 6 bases in between. Germline V gene data show CDR1 as GTSNPN and CDR2 as SVGIG (reference sequence). This CDR3 is 11 amino acids long. Original processing methods: Researchers report that nucleated cell counts were estimated from reference gene primer amplification. The data were produced by immunoSEQ multiplex PCR, yet TCRdb's version contains in-frame clones alone and is incomplete. For V, J and clone size, that table is used; D and trimming come from the DNA. The sample has 65,000 to 70,000 clones, roughly 85% seen once.

This sequence joins TRBV30 and TRBJ1-1, with unresolved D. The sequencing input was peripheral blood. This TCR was sampled from a man older than 75 with acute or convalescent COVID-19. CDR3 sequence reads: CAWVLNTEAFF. The CDR3 DNA follows: TGTGCCTGGGTTTTAAACACTGAAGCTTTCTTT.